This TCR beta chain was recovered during a study of tumor-infiltrating lymphocytes in oesophageal squamous cell carcinoma (dated by TCRdb to about 2016). There are 13 amino acids in the CDR3, from cysteine to phenylalanine inclusive. The read is trimmed to its CDR3 DNA, 39 bases read in frame from base 1. CDR1 and CDR2 were assigned from the germline V gene as MDHEN and SYDVKM. V and J are truncated by 5 bases and 2 bases respectively, leaving an intervening sequence of 10 bases. Preparation of the library involved PCR. The run used an Illumina HiSeq 2000. Through fastp at Q25 and MiXCR, TCRdb rebuilt clones from the public reads, retaining in-frame beta chains. Each entry is one CDR3 protein sequence, shown with its most common DNA and genes. Counted in this sample were about 21,000 distinct CDR3 sequences; about 35% of them appeared once. In total, the top ten clones hold 9.5% to 13% of the sample.

Ten or more counts support this clonotype. This receptor's antigen is unknown. Base qualities are not provided; no much larger clone lies one nucleotide away. This chain joins TRBV28 to TRBJ2-7, with no reliable assignment of the D segment. The source of this sequence is a male donor with esophageal squamous cell carcinoma. Sequencing used esophageal tumor tissue. The CDR3 in this case is CASSKETTYEQYF. The DNA sequence follows: TGTGCCAGCAGTAAGGAAACAACCTACGAGCAGTACTTC. Beyond the CDR3, the reference TRBV28 and TRBJ2-7 genes provide the residues; the full variable domain reads: DVKVTQSSRYLVKRTGEKVFLECVQDMDHENMFWYRQDPGLGLRLIYFSYDVKMKEKGDIPEGYSVSREKKERFSLILESASTNQTSMYLCASSKETTYEQYFGPGTRLTVT.